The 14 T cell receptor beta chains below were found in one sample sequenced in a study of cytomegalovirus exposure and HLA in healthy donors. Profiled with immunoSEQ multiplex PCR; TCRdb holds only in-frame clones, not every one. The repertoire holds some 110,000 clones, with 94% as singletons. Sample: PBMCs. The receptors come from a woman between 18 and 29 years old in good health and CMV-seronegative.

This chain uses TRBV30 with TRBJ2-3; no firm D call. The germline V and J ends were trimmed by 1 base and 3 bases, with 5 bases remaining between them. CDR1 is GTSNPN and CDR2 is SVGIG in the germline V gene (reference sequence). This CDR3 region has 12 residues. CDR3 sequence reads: CAWSGATDTQYF. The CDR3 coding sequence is TGTGCCTGGAGTGGCGCGACAGATACGCAGTATTTT.

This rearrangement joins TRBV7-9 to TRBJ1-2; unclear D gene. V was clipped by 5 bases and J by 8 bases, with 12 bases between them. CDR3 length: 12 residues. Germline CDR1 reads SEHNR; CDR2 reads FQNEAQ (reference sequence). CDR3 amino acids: CASSRSEEGYTF. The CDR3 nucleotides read TGTGCCAGCAGCCGCTCAGAAGAAGGCTACACCTTC. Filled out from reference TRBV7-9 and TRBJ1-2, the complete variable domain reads DTGVSQNPRHKITKRGQNVTFRCDPISEHNRLYWYRQTLGQGPEFLTYFQNEAQLEKSRLLSDRFSAERPKGSFSTLEIQRTEQGDSAMYLCASSRSEEGYTFGSGTRLTVV.

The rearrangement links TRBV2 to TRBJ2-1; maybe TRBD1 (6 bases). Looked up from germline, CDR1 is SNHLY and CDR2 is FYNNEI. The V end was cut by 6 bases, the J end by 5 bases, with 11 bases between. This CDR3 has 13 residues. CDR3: CASSVTGNNEQFF. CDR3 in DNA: TGTGCCAGCAGCGTAACAGGGAACAATGAGCAGTTCTTC.

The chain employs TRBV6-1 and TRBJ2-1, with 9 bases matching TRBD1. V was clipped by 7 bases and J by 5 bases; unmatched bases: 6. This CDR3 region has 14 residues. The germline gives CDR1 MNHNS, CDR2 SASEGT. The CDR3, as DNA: TGTGCCAGCACCTACAGGGGGCTCAACAATGAGCAGTTCTTC. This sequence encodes CASTYRGLNNEQFF.

The CDR3 loop reads CASSQPGEGGYTF. The DNA for the CDR3 is TGCGCCAGCAGCCAACCAGGGGAAGGTGGCTACACCTTC. The V and J genes are TRBV4-1 and TRBJ1-2, with a weak D call TRBD1 (6 bases). V was pared by 2 bases and J by 7 bases, with 11 bases between. The CDR3 sequence is 13 residues long. Germline assignment: CDR1 MGHRA and CDR2 YSYEKL.

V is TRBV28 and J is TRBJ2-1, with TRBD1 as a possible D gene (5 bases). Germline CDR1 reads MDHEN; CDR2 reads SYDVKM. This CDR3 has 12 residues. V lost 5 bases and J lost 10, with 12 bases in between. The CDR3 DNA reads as TGTGCCAGCAGTAGGGGTCTTAGCGAGCAGTTCTTC. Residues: CASSRGLSEQFF.

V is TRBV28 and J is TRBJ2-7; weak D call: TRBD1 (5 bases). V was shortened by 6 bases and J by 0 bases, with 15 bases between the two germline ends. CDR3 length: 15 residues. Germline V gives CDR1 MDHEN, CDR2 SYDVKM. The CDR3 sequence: CASSLLGENSYEQYF. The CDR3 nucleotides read TGTGCCAGCAGCCTATTAGGGGAAAACTCCTACGAGCAGTACTTC.

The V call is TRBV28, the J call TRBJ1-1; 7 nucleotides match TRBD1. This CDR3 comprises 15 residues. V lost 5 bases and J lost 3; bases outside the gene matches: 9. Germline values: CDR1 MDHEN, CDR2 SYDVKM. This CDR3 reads CASSPGGRMDTEAFF. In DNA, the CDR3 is TGTGCCAGCAGTCCAGGGGGTAGAATGGACACTGAAGCTTTCTTT.

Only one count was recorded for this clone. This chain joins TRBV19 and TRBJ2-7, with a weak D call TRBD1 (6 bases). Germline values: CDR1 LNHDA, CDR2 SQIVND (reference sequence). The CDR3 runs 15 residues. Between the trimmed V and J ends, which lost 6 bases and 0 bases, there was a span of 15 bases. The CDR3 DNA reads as TGTGCCAGTAGCCCGGACAGCTTTAGCTCCTACGAGCAGTACTTC. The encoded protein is CASSPDSFSSYEQYF. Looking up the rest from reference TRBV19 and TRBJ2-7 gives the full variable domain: DGGITQSPKYLFRKEGQNVTLSCEQNLNHDAMYWYRQDPGQGLRLIYYSQIVNDFQKGDIAEGYSVSREKKESFPLTVTSAQKNPTAFYLCASSPDSFSSYEQYFGPGTRLTVT.

The CDR3 sequence: CASSSTAYGYTF. CDR3 nucleotide sequence: TGTGCCAGCAGTTCGACAGCTTATGGCTACACCTTC. The chain has TRBV6-5 and TRBJ1-2; D perhaps matches TRBD1 (5 bases). V lost 4 bases and J 5 bases, leaving 8 bases between the germline ends. Germline V gives CDR1 MNHEY, CDR2 SVGAGI. CDR3 length: 12 residues.

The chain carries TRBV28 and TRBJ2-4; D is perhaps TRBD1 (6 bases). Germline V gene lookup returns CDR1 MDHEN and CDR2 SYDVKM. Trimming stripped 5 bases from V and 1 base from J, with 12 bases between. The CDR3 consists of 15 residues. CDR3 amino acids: CASSQQGWAKNIQYF. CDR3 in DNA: TGTGCCAGCAGTCAACAGGGCTGGGCCAAAAACATTCAGTACTTC. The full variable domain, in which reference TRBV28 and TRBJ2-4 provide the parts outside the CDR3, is DVKVTQSSRYLVKRTGEKVFLECVQDMDHENMFWYRQDPGLGLRLIYFSYDVKMKEKGDIPEGYSVSREKKERFSLILESASTNQTSMYLCASSQQGWAKNIQYFGAGTRLSVL.

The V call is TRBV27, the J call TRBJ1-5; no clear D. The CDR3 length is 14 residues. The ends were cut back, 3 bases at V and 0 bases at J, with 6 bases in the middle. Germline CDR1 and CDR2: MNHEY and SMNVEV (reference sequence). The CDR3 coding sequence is TGTGCCAGCAGTTTCGCCTATAGCAATCAGCCCCAGCATTTT. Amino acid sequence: CASSFAYSNQPQHF.

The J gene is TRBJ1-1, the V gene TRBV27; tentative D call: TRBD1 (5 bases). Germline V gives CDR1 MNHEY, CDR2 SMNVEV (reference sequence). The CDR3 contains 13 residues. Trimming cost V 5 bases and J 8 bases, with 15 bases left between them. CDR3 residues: CASSAPTGPEAFF. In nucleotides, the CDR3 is TGTGCCAGCAGTGCCCCAACAGGTCCCGAAGCTTTCTTT.

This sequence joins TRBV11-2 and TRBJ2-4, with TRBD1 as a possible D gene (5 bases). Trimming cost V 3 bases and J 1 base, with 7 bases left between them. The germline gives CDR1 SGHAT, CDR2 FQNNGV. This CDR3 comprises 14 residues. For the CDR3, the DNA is TGTGCCAGCAGCTTCCAGGGCGCCAAAAACATTCAGTACTTC. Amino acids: CASSFQGAKNIQYF.